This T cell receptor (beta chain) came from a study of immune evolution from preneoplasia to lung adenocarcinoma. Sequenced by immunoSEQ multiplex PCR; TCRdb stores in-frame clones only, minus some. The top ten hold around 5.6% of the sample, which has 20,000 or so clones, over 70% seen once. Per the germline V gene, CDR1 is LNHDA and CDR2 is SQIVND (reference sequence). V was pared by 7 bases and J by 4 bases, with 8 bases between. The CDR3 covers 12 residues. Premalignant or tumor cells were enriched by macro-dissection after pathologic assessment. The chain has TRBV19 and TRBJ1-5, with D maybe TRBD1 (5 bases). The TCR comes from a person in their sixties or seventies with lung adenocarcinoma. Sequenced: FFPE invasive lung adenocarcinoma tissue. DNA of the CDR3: TGTGCCAGTAATGGGGCAAATCAGCCCCAGCATTTT. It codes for CASNGANQPQHF.